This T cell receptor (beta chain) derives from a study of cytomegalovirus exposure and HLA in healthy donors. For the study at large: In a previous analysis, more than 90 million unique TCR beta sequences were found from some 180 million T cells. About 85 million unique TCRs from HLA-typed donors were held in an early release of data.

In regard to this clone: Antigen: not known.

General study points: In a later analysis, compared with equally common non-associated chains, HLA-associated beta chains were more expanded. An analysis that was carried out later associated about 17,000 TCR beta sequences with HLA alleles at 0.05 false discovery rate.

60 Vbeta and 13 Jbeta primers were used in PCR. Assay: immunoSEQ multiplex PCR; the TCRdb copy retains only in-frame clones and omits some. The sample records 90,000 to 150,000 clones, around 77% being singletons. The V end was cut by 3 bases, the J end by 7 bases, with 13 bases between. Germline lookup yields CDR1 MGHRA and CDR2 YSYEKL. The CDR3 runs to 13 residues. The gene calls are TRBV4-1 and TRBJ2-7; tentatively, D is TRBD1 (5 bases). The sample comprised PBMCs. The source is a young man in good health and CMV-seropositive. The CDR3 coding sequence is TGCGCCAGCAGCCAGATATCAGGGCGGGAGCAGTACTTC. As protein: CASSQISGREQYF.